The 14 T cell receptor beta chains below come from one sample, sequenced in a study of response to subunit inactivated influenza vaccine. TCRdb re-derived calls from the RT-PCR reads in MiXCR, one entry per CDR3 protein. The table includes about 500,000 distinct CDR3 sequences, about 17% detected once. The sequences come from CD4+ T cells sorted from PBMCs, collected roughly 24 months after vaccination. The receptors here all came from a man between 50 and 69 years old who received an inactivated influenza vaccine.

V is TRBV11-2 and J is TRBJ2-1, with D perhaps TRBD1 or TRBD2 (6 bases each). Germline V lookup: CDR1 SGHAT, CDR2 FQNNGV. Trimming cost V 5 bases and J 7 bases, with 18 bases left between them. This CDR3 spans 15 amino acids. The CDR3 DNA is TGTGCCAGCAGCCCCCGGTGGGGGGCAAGTAATGAGCAGTTCTTC. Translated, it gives CASSPRWGASNEQFF.

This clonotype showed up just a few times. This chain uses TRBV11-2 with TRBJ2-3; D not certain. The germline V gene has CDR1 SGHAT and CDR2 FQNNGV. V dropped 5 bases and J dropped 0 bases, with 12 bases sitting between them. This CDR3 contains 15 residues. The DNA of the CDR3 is TGTGCCAGCAGCCAGACCCGACCTAGCACAGATACGCAGTATTTT. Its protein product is CASSQTRPSTDTQYF. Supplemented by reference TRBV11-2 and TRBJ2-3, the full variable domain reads EAGVAQSPRYKIIEKRQSVAFWCNPISGHATLYWYQQILGQGPKLLIQFQNNGVVDDSQLPKDRFSAERLKGVDSTLKIQPAKLEDSAVYLCASSQTRPSTDTQYFGPGTRLTVL.

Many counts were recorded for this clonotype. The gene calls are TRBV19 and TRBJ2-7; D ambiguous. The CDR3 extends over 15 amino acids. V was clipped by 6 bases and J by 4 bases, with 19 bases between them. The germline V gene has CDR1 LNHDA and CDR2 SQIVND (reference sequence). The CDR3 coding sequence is TGTGCCAGTAGCCCCGAGATGGGTAGCAGTTACGAGCAGTACTTC. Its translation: CASSPEMGSSYEQYF.

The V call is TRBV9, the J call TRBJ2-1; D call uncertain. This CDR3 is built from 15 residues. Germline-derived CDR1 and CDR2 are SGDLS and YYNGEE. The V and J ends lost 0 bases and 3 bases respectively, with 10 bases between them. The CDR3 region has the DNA TGTGCCAGCAGCGTAGCGGGCGGAAACTACAATGAGCAGTTCTTC. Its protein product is CASSVAGGNYNEQFF.

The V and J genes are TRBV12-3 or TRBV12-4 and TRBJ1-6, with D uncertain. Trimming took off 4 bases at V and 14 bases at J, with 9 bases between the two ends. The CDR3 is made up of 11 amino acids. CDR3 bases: TGTGCCAGCAGTTCCGGTCGTTCCCTCCACTTT. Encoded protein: CASSSGRSLHF.

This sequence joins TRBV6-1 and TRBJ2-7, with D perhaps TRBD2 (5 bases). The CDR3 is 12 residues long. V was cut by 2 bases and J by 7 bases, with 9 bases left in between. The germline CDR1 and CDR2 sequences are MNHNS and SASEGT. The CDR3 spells CASSEHEGEQYF. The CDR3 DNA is TGTGCCAGCAGTGAACATGAGGGTGAGCAGTACTTC.

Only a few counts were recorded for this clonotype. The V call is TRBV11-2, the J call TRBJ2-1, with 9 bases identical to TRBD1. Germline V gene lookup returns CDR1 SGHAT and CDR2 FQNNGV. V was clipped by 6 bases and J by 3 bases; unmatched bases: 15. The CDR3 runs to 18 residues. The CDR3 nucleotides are TGTGCCAGCAGTGGTTGGGACAGGGTCCGAATCCACTACAATGAGCAGTTCTTC. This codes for CASSGWDRVRIHYNEQFF. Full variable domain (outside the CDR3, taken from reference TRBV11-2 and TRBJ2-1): EAGVAQSPRYKIIEKRQSVAFWCNPISGHATLYWYQQILGQGPKLLIQFQNNGVVDDSQLPKDRFSAERLKGVDSTLKIQPAKLEDSAVYLCASSGWDRVRIHYNEQFFGPGTRLTVL.

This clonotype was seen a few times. The CDR3 region is CASSQAWRQGNISVYEQYF. DNA of the CDR3: TGCGCCAGCAGTCAGGCTTGGAGACAGGGGAATATTTCTGTCTACGAGCAGTACTTC. The chain employs TRBV23-1 and TRBJ2-7; 8 bases fit TRBD1. TRBV23-1 qualifies as an ORF whose function is uncertain. The CDR3 has 19 residues. Unmatched junction bases numbered 19, after V lost 3 bases and J lost 3 bases.

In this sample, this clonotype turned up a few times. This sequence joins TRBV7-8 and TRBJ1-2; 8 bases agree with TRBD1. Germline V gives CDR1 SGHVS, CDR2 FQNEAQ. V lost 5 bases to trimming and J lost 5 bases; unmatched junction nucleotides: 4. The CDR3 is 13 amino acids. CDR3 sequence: CASSTTGEYGYTF. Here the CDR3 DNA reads TGTGCCAGCAGCACGACAGGGGAGTATGGCTACACCTTC.

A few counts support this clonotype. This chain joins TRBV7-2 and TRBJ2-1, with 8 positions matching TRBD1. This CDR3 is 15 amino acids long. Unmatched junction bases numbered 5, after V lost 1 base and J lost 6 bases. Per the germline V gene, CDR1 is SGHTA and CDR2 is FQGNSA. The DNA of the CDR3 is TGTGCCAGCAGCTTAGGACAGGGGAACTTCAATGAGCAGTTCTTC. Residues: CASSLGQGNFNEQFF.

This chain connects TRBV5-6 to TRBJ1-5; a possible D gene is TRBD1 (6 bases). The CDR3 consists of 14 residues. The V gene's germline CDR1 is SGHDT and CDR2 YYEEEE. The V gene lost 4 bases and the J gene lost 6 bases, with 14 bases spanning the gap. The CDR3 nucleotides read TGTGCCAGCAGCCAACAGGGTTCGGTTCAGCCCCAGCATTTT. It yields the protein CASSQQGSVQPQHF.

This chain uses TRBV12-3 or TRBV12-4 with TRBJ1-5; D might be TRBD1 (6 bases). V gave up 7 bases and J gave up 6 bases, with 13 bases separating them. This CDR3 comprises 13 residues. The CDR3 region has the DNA TGTGCCAGCACCCAGGGGATGAGTCAGCCCCAGCATTTT. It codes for CASTQGMSQPQHF.

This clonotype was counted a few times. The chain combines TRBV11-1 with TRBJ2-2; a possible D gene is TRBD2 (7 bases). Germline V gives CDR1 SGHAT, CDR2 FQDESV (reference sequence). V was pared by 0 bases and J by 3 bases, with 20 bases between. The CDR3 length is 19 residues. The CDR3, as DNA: TGTGCCAGCAGCTTAGCAGCCGGGGGGCCCCCACTCCACACCGGGGAGCTGTTTTTT. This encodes CASSLAAGGPPLHTGELFF.

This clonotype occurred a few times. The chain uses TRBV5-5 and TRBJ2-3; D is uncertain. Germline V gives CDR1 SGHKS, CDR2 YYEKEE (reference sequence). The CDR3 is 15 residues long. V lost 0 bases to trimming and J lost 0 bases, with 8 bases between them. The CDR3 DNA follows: TGTGCCAGCAGCTTGGACCATGGAAGCACAGATACGCAGTATTTT. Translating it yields CASSLDHGSTDTQYF.